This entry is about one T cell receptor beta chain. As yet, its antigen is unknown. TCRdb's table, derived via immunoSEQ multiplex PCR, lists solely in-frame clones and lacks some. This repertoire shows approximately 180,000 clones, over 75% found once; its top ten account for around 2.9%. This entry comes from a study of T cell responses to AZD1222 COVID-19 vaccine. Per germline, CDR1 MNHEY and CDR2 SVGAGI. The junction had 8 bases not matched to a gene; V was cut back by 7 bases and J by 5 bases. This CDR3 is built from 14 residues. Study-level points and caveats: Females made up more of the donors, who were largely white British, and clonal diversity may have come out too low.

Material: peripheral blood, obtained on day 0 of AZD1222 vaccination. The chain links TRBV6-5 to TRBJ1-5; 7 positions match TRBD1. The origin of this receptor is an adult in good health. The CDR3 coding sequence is TGTGCCAGCACCGACAGGGCTACGGATCAGCCCCAGCATTTT. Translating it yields CASTDRATDQPQHF.